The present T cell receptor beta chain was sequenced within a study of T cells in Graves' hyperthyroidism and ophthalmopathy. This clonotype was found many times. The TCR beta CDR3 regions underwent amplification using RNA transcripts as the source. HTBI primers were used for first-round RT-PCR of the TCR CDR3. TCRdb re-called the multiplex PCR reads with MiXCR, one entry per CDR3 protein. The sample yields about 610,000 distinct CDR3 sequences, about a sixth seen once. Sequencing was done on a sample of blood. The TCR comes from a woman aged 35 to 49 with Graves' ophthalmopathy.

The CDR3: CASSEAGLIQPQHF. The CDR3 nucleotides read TGTGCCAGCAGTGAAGCGGGACTCATTCAGCCCCAGCATTTT. V gene TRBV6-1 combines with J gene TRBJ1-5, with D tentatively TRBD1 (5 bases). Germline-derived CDR1 and CDR2 are MNHNS and SASEGT. V was cut by 0 bases and J by 6 bases, with 9 bases left in between. CDR3 length: 14 amino acids.